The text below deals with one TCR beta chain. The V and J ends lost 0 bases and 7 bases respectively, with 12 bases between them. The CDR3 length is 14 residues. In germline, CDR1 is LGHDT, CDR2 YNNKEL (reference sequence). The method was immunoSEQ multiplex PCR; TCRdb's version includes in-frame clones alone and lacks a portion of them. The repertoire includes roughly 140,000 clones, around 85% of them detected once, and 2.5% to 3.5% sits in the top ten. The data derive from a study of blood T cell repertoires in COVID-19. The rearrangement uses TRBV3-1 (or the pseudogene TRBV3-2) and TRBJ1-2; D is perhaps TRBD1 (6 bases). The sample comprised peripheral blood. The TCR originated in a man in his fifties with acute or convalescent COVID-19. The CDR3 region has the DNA TGTGCCAGCAGCCAAGACGGCGGGGGCTCTGGCTACACCTTC. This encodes CASSQDGGGSGYTF.